The subject of this entry is one T cell receptor (beta chain). This sample was taken from a study of blood T cell repertoires in COVID-19. Trimming took 7 bases from V and 7 from J, leaving 11 bases between them. The CDR3 is 12 residues long. The germline gives CDR1 SGHRS, CDR2 YFSETQ. Assay: immunoSEQ multiplex PCR; the TCRdb copy retains only in-frame clones and omits some. The sample yields a few hundred thousand clones, 90% seen once. This chain connects TRBV5-1 to TRBJ1-4, with D unclear. Sequenced sample: PBMCs or T cells enriched from blood (not recorded which). This TCR was recovered from a man younger than 30 who had recovered from COVID-19. In nucleotides, the CDR3 is TGCGCCAGCTTTGATTCGAGTGAAAAACTGTTTTTT. The encoded protein is CASFDSSEKLFF.